The rows below give T cell receptor beta chains drawn from one sample of a study of T cells after yellow fever vaccination. TCRdb itself ran the 5' RACE reads through MiXCR, one entry per CDR3 protein. Found here are around 320,000 distinct CDR3 sequences, about 10% of them singletons; the top ten hold 3% to 3.5%. This sample comprised CD4+ T cells sorted from PBMCs, obtained 45 days after the yellow fever booster vaccination. Source of these receptors: a man aged 18 to 35 who received the YFV17D yellow fever vaccine. Both conserved end residues are part of each CDR3. Fields, in order: D gene, clone size, J gene, V gene, CDR3 protein, CDR3 DNA. D genes are given only for firm matches. Clone size, where shown, is once, few, many, or a class for clones that have expanded.

d_gene: .
abundance: many
j_gene: TRBJ1-2
v_gene: TRBV15
CDR3aa: CATSRDVSVIYNYGYTF
CDR3nt: TGTGCCACCAGCAGAGATGTATCGGTTATTTATAACTATGGCTACACCTTC

d_gene: .
abundance: many
j_gene: TRBJ1-1
v_gene: TRBV5-1
CDR3aa: CASSLTAQGNTEAFF
CDR3nt: TGCGCCAGCAGCTTGACAGCACAGGGGAACACTGAAGCTTTCTTT

d_gene: TRBD1
abundance: many
j_gene: TRBJ2-7
v_gene: TRBV18
CDR3aa: CASSPRPGQGETSYEQYF
CDR3nt: TGTGCCAGCTCCCCCAGACCCGGACAGGGGGAAACATCCTACGAGCAGTACTTC

d_gene: .
abundance: few
j_gene: TRBJ1-2
v_gene: TRBV4-1
CDR3aa: CASSLGTADGYTF
CDR3nt: TGCGCCAGCAGCCTAGGGACGGCGGATGGCTACACCTTC

d_gene: TRBD1
abundance: .
j_gene: TRBJ1-1
v_gene: TRBV5-4
CDR3aa: CASSHGQGAPTEAFF
CDR3nt: TGTGCCAGCAGCCACGGACAGGGGGCGCCCACTGAAGCTTTCTTT

d_gene: .
abundance: few
j_gene: TRBJ1-6
v_gene: TRBV6-6
CDR3aa: CASSYSGIMDSPLHF
CDR3nt: TGTGCCAGCAGTTACTCCGGGATCATGGATTCACCCCTCCACTTT

d_gene: .
abundance: few
j_gene: TRBJ2-5
v_gene: TRBV7-9
CDR3aa: CASSLSTGQETQYF
CDR3nt: TGTGCCAGCAGCCTATCTACGGGTCAAGAGACCCAGTACTTC

d_gene: TRBD2
abundance: many
j_gene: TRBJ2-1
v_gene: TRBV5-6
CDR3aa: CASSLIRGDEQFF
CDR3nt: TGTGCCAGCAGCTTGATACGGGGGGATGAGCAGTTCTTC

d_gene: .
abundance: .
j_gene: TRBJ2-3
v_gene: TRBV15
CDR3aa: CATTPGNVFDTQYF
CDR3nt: TGTGCCACCACTCCGGGGAACGTTTTTGATACGCAGTATTTT

d_gene: .
abundance: few
j_gene: TRBJ2-3
v_gene: TRBV10-3
CDR3aa: CAISGHGGQGDTQYF
CDR3nt: TGTGCCATCAGTGGCCACGGGGGACAAGGGGATACGCAGTATTTT

d_gene: TRBD2
abundance: few
j_gene: TRBJ2-7
v_gene: TRBV6-1
CDR3aa: CASSKTSGGAEQYF
CDR3nt: TGTGCCAGCAGTAAGACTAGCGGGGGGGCCGAGCAGTACTTC

d_gene: .
abundance: few
j_gene: TRBJ2-1
v_gene: TRBV15
CDR3aa: CATSPGQGEREQFF
CDR3nt: TGTGCCACCAGCCCTGGGCAAGGGGAGCGCGAGCAGTTCTTC

d_gene: .
abundance: .
j_gene: TRBJ2-1
v_gene: TRBV11-3
CDR3aa: CASSFYGESPQFF
CDR3nt: TGTGCCAGCAGCTTTTATGGAGAATCTCCCCAGTTCTTC

d_gene: .
abundance: .
j_gene: TRBJ1-2
v_gene: TRBV12-3/TRBV12-4
CDR3aa: CASSSMGVNYGYTF
CDR3nt: TGTGCCAGCAGTTCCATGGGAGTAAACTATGGCTACACCTTC

d_gene: .
abundance: few
j_gene: TRBJ2-5
v_gene: TRBV7-9
CDR3aa: CASSVLMGNQETQYF
CDR3nt: TGTGCCAGCAGCGTTCTCATGGGGAACCAAGAGACCCAGTACTTC

d_gene: .
abundance: .
j_gene: TRBJ2-2
v_gene: TRBV11-3
CDR3aa: CASSLQGGNTGELFF
CDR3nt: TGTGCCAGCAGCTTACAGGGGGGGAACACCGGGGAGCTGTTTTTT

d_gene: TRBD1
abundance: few
j_gene: TRBJ1-2
v_gene: TRBV4-1
CDR3aa: CASSQPTRRQGLRGYTF
CDR3nt: TGCGCCAGCAGCCAACCTACCCGTCGACAGGGACTGAGGGGCTACACCTTC

d_gene: .
abundance: few
j_gene: TRBJ1-6
v_gene: TRBV6-5
CDR3aa: CASSYTPVLQGNSPLHF
CDR3nt: TGTGCCAGCAGTTACACCCCCGTTCTTCAGGGCAATTCACCCCTCCACTTT

d_gene: TRBD2
abundance: many
j_gene: TRBJ2-2
v_gene: TRBV5-6
CDR3aa: CASSLPGLATGELFF
CDR3nt: TGTGCCAGCAGCTTACCGGGACTAGCGACCGGGGAGCTGTTTTTT

d_gene: TRBD1
abundance: .
j_gene: TRBJ2-2
v_gene: TRBV24-1
CDR3aa: CATKGATGELFF
CDR3nt: TGTGCCACCAAGGGGGCTACCGGGGAGCTGTTTTTT

d_gene: TRBD2
abundance: .
j_gene: TRBJ2-2
v_gene: TRBV4-3
CDR3aa: CASSQEGTTRPGELFF
CDR3nt: TGCGCCAGCAGCCAAGAGGGGACTACCCGCCCCGGGGAGCTGTTTTTT

d_gene: .
abundance: .
j_gene: TRBJ2-7
v_gene: TRBV12-5
CDR3aa: CASGLVTGTPYEQYF
CDR3nt: TGTGCTAGTGGTTTGGTAACAGGGACCCCCTACGAGCAGTACTTC

d_gene: .
abundance: .
j_gene: TRBJ1-6
v_gene: TRBV19
CDR3aa: CASSLAAGDSPLHF
CDR3nt: TGTGCCAGTAGTCTCGCGGCCGGGGATTCACCCCTCCACTTT